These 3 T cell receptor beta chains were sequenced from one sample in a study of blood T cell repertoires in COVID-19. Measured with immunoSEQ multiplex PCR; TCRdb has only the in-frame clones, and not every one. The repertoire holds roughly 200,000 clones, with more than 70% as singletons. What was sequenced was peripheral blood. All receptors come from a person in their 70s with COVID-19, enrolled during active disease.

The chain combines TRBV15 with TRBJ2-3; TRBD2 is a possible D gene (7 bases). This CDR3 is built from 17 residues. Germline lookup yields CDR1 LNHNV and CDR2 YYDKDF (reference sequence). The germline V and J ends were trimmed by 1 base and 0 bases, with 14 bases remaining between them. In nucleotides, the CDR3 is TGTGCCACCAGCAGAGTCGTAGGGGGGGTTAGCACAGATACGCAGTATTTT. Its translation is CATSRVVGGVSTDTQYF.

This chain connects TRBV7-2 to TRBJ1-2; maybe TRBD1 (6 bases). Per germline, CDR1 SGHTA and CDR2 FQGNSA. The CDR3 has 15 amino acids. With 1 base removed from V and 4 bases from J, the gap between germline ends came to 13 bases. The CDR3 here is CASSLVPRGSYGYTF. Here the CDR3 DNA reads TGTGCCAGCAGCTTAGTACCCAGGGGTTCCTATGGCTACACCTTC. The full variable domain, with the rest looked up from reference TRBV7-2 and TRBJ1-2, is GAGVSQSPSNKVTEKGKDVELRCDPISGHTALYWYRQSLGQGLEFLIYFQGNSAPDKSGLPSDRFSAERTGGSVSTLTIQRTQQEDSAVYLCASSLVPRGSYGYTFGSGTRLTVV.

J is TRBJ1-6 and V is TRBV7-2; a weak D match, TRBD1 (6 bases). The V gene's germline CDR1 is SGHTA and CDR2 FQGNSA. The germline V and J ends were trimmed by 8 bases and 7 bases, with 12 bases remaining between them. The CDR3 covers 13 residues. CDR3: CASQGPRNSPLHF. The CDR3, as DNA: TGTGCCAGCCAGGGGCCTCGAAATTCACCCCTCCACTTT. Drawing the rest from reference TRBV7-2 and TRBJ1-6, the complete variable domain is GAGVSQSPSNKVTEKGKDVELRCDPISGHTALYWYRQSLGQGLEFLIYFQGNSAPDKSGLPSDRFSAERTGGSVSTLTIQRTQQEDSAVYLCASQGPRNSPLHFGNGTRLTVT.